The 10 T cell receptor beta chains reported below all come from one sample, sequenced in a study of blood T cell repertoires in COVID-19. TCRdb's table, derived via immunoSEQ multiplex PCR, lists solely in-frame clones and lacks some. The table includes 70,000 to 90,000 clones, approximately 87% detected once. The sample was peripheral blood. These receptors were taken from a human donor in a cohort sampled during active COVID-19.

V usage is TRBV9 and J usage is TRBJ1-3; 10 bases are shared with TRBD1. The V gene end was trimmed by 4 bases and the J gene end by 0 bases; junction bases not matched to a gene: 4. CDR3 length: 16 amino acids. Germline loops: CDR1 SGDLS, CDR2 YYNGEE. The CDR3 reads CASSPGQGGSGNTIYF. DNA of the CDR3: TGTGCCAGCAGCCCCGGACAGGGGGGCTCTGGAAACACCATATATTTT.

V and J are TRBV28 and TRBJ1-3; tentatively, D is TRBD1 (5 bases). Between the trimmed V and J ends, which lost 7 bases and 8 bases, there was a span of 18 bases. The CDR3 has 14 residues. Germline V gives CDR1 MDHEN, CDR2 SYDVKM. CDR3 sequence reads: CASTPRGREDTIYF. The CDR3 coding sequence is TGTGCCAGCACCCCACGGGGCAGGGAGGACACCATATATTTT.

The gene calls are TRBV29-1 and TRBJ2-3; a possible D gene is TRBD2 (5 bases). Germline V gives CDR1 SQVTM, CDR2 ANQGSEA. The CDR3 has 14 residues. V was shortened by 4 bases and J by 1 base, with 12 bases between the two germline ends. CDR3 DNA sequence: TGCAGCGTTGCCGGAAAGGAGGGCACAGATACGCAGTATTTT. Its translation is CSVAGKEGTDTQYF.

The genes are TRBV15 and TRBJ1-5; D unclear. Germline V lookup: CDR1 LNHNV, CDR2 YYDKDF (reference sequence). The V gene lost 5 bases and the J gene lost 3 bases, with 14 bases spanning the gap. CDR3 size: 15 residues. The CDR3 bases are TGTGCCACCAGCGCGGGAGTGGAGGTCAATCAGCCCCAGCATTTT. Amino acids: CATSAGVEVNQPQHF.

The CDR3 sequence: CASSFYNTIYF. CDR3 DNA sequence: TGTGCCAGCAGCTTTTATAACACCATATATTTT. The gene calls are TRBV7-2 and TRBJ1-3, with D unclear. V shed 3 bases and J shed 7 bases, with 4 bases lying between them. The CDR3 sequence is 11 residues long. The germline CDR1 and CDR2 sequences are SGHTA and FQGNSA.

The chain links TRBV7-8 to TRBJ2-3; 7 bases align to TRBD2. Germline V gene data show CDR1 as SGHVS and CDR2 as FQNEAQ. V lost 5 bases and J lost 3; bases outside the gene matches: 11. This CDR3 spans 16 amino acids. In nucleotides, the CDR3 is TGTGCCAGCAGCGCCAGCCCAGGGACTACAACAGATACGCAGTATTTT. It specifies CASSASPGTTTDTQYF.

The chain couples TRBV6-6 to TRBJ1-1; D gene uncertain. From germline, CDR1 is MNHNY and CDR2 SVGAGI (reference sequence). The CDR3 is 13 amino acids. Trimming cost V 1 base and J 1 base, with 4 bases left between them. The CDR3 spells CASSYFWNTEAFF. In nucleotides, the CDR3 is TGTGCCAGCAGTTACTTCTGGAACACTGAAGCTTTCTTT.

The CDR3 sequence is CSARVRTGAFF. The CDR3, as DNA: TGCAGTGCTAGAGTCAGGACAGGTGCTTTCTTT. The rearrangement links TRBV20-1 to TRBJ1-1; TRBD1 agrees at 7 bases. J lost 11 bases, V lost 1 base, and 4 bases had no gene match. The CDR3 length is 11 residues. Germline-derived CDR1 and CDR2 are DFQATT and SNEGSKA (reference sequence).

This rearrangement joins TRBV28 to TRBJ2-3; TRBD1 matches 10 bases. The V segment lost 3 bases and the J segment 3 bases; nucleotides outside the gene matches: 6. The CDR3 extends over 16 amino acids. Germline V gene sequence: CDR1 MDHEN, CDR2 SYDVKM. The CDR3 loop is CASSLTSDRGTDTQYF. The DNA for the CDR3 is TGTGCCAGCAGTTTGACTTCGGACAGGGGGACAGATACGCAGTATTTT.

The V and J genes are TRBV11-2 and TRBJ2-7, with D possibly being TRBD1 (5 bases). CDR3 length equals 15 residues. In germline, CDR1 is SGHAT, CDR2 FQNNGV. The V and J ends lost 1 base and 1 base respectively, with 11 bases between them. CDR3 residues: CASSLAEDMSYEQYF. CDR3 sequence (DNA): TGTGCCAGCAGCTTAGCCGAGGACATGTCCTACGAGCAGTACTTC.